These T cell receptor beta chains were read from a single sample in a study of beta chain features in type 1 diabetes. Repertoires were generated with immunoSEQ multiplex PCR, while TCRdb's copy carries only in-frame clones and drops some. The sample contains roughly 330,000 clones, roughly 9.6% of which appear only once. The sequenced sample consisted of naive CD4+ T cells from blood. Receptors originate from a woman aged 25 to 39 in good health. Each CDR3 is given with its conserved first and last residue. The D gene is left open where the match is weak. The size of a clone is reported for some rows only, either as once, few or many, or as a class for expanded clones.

CDR3 protein: CAISDSSRPIEQYF; CDR3 DNA: TGTGCCATCAGTGATTCGAGTCGCCCTATCGAGCAGTACTTC; D gene: -; V gene: TRBV10-3; J gene: TRBJ2-7; clone size: -
CDR3 protein: CSVAGTDNEQFF; CDR3 DNA: TGCAGCGTGGCCGGGACAGATAATGAGCAGTTCTTC; D gene: TRBD1; V gene: TRBV29-1; J gene: TRBJ2-1; clone size: few
CDR3 protein: CASSLTPGQGNQPQHF; CDR3 DNA: TGTGCCAGCAGCTTAACCCCGGGACAGGGGAATCAGCCCCAGCATTTT; D gene: TRBD1; V gene: TRBV7-2; J gene: TRBJ1-5; clone size: few
CDR3 protein: CASSPIHNEKLFF; CDR3 DNA: TGTGCCAGCAGTCCCATCCATAATGAAAAACTGTTTTTT; D gene: -; V gene: TRBV28; J gene: TRBJ1-4; clone size: few
CDR3 protein: CAWSVPPIYGYTF; CDR3 DNA: TGTGCCTGGAGTGTACCCCCTATTTATGGCTACACCTTC; D gene: -; V gene: TRBV30; J gene: TRBJ1-2; clone size: -
CDR3 protein: CASSLETGGNNEQFF; CDR3 DNA: TGTGCCAGCAGCTTGGAGACAGGAGGAAACAATGAGCAGTTCTTC; D gene: -; V gene: TRBV5-4; J gene: TRBJ2-1; clone size: few
CDR3 protein: CASSVDSNEQFF; CDR3 DNA: TGTGCCAGCAGCGTAGATAGCAATGAGCAGTTCTTC; D gene: -; V gene: TRBV9; J gene: TRBJ2-1; clone size: -
CDR3 protein: CSVGDRLLTDTQYF; CDR3 DNA: TGCAGCGTAGGAGACAGGCTCCTCACAGATACGCAGTATTTT; D gene: -; V gene: TRBV29-1; J gene: TRBJ2-3; clone size: few
CDR3 protein: CASSQGQGDVSETQYF; CDR3 DNA: TGTGCCAGCAGCCAAGGACAGGGGGACGTTTCAGAGACCCAGTACTTC; D gene: TRBD1; V gene: TRBV11-2; J gene: TRBJ2-5; clone size: few
CDR3 protein: CASSSSSGRPLNEQFF; CDR3 DNA: TGTGCCAGCAGCTCTTCTAGCGGGCGGCCCTTGAATGAGCAGTTCTTC; D gene: TRBD2; V gene: TRBV7-9; J gene: TRBJ2-1; clone size: -
CDR3 protein: CASSQDRTGGVEQFF; CDR3 DNA: TGCGCCAGCAGCCAAGATAGGACAGGAGGGGTTGAGCAGTTCTTC; D gene: -; V gene: TRBV4-3; J gene: TRBJ2-1; clone size: few
CDR3 protein: CASRQSNTGELFF; CDR3 DNA: TGTGCCAGCAGACAGTCGAACACCGGGGAGCTGTTTTTT; D gene: -; V gene: TRBV28; J gene: TRBJ2-2; clone size: -
CDR3 protein: CASSVSAGDRHNEQFF; CDR3 DNA: TGTGCCAGCAGCGTTTCCGCGGGAGACCGTCACAATGAGCAGTTCTTC; D gene: TRBD2; V gene: TRBV9; J gene: TRBJ2-1; clone size: few
CDR3 protein: CAWSVPERYNSPLHF; CDR3 DNA: TGTGCCTGGAGTGTACCAGAGAGGTATAATTCACCCCTCCACTTT; D gene: -; V gene: TRBV30; J gene: TRBJ1-6; clone size: -
CDR3 protein: CASSERTGLAPEQFF; CDR3 DNA: TGTGCCAGCAGTGAGCGAACGGGACTAGCACCTGAGCAGTTCTTC; D gene: TRBD2; V gene: TRBV25-1; J gene: TRBJ2-1; clone size: few
CDR3 protein: CASSLGRPSGEQYF; CDR3 DNA: TGTGCCAGCAGCTTGGGCAGGCCGAGCGGCGAGCAGTACTTC; D gene: -; V gene: TRBV5-8; J gene: TRBJ2-7; clone size: few